One sample yielded the 24 T cell receptor beta chains listed below, sequenced in a study of OX40 agonist ivuxolimab in advanced cancers. Profiled with immunoSEQ multiplex PCR; TCRdb holds only in-frame clones, not every one. The sample includes 60,000 to 85,000 clones, 92% of them seen just once. The sequencing used CD4+ or CD8+ T cells sorted from blood, collected in a trial of the OX40 agonist ivuxolimab. The receptors were gathered from an adult with an advanced solid tumor such as melanoma, head and neck, liver or kidney cancer.

The CDR3 DNA is TGTGCCAGCAGTTTCAGGGAAGGGAACACTGAAGCTTTCTTT. Amino acids: CASSFREGNTEAFF. The chain employs TRBV6-5 and TRBJ1-1; TRBD1 might be the D (5 bases). The CDR3 loop spans 14 amino acids. The V gene's germline CDR1 is MNHEY and CDR2 SVGAGI. The V gene lost 4 bases and the J gene lost 1 base, with 10 bases spanning the gap.

V is TRBV7-3 and J is TRBJ1-2, with D tentatively TRBD1 (6 bases). The CDR3 extends over 16 amino acids. V was cut by 7 bases and J by 7 bases, with 25 bases left in between. The germline V gene encodes CDR1 SGHTA and CDR2 FQGTGA. The DNA for the CDR3 is TGTGCCAGCATCCTACGGTTCGGGGGGCGCAAGCTTGGCTACACCTTC. It is translated as CASILRFGGRKLGYTF.

The chain has TRBV6-4 and TRBJ2-1, with D perhaps assigned TRBD1 or TRBD2 (7 bases each). Trimming took off 2 bases at V and 8 bases at J, with 19 bases between the two ends. The length of the CDR3 is 16 residues. Germline values: CDR1 MRHNA, CDR2 SNTAGT. CDR3 sequence reads: CASSDRQGGARDEQFF. CDR3 DNA: TGTGCCAGCAGTGACCGGCAGGGGGGGGCGCGGGATGAGCAGTTCTTC.

There are a few counts of this clone. The chain employs TRBV5-4 and TRBJ2-2; D is unresolved. The V end lost 0 bases, the J end lost 2 bases, and 8 bases lay between the germline ends. The germline CDR1 and CDR2 sequences are SGHNT and YYREEE (reference sequence). This CDR3 is built from 15 residues. This CDR3 reads CASSLGPLNTGELFF. In DNA, the CDR3 is TGTGCCAGCAGCTTGGGCCCTCTTAACACCGGGGAGCTGTTTTTT.

V is TRBV18 and J is TRBJ2-3, with D possibly matching TRBD1 (6 bases). Germline V gives CDR1 KGHSH, CDR2 LQKENI. The CDR3 length is 13 residues. Trimming removed 2 bases at V and 4 bases at J, with 7 bases between. CDR3: CASSPGGADTQYF. CDR3 nucleotides: TGTGCCAGCTCACCAGGGGGCGCAGATACGCAGTATTTT.

The chain employs TRBV7-2 and TRBJ2-7, with TRBD1 matching over 7 bases. Germline assignment: CDR1 SGHTA and CDR2 FQGNSA. There are 14 residues in the CDR3. Germline trimming cut 4 bases from V and 3 bases from J; bases unmatched to any gene: 6. CDR3 region: CASSWGAGGYEQYF. The CDR3 region has the DNA TGTGCCAGCAGCTGGGGAGCAGGGGGCTACGAGCAGTACTTC.

The CDR3 DNA follows: TGTGCCAGCAGCCACACTGGGAATGAGCAGTTCTTC. Residues: CASSHTGNEQFF. V and J are TRBV5-6 and TRBJ2-1; no definite D call. This CDR3 has 12 amino acids. V was trimmed by 4 bases and J by 7 bases, leaving 9 bases between them. CDR1 and CDR2 (germline): SGHDT, YYEEEE.

The chain is built from TRBV19 and TRBJ1-3; D remains ambiguous. The germline V gene encodes CDR1 LNHDA and CDR2 SQIVND (reference sequence). V shed 6 bases and J shed 0 bases, with 9 bases lying between them. The CDR3 is 14 residues long. Written as DNA, the CDR3 is TGTGCCAGTAGGGGGTTCGACTCTGGAAACACCATATATTTT. This gives the protein CASRGFDSGNTIYF.

The rearrangement links TRBV19 to TRBJ2-1; 7 bases line up with TRBD2. Per germline, CDR1 LNHDA and CDR2 SQIVND (reference sequence). V trimming: 8 bases; J trimming: 6 bases; junction bases outside the gene matches: 19. The CDR3 is 17 residues long. The CDR3 DNA sequence: TGTGCCAGTGTCTTTGGCGCGGGAGCCTCTAACCCCAATGAGCAGTTCTTC. It is translated as CASVFGAGASNPNEQFF. Supplemented by reference TRBV19 and TRBJ2-1, the full variable domain reads DGGITQSPKYLFRKEGQNVTLSCEQNLNHDAMYWYRQDPGQGLRLIYYSQIVNDFQKGDIAEGYSVSREKKESFPLTVTSAQKNPTAFYLCASVFGAGASNPNEQFFGPGTRLTVL.

This clone has only one observation. The chain combines TRBV10-3 with TRBJ1-1; no clear D. The CDR3 runs 13 residues. Germline-derived CDR1 and CDR2 are ENHRY and SYGVKD. V lost 4 bases to trimming and J lost 3 bases, with 9 bases between them. CDR3 sequence reads: CAISGSGDTEAFF. The DNA for the CDR3 is TGTGCCATCAGTGGGTCCGGGGACACTGAAGCTTTCTTT.

Here the CDR3 DNA reads TGTGCCAGCAGCTTAGGTAGCGGGGGCCCAATCTTTACCTACAATGAGCAGTTCTTC. Encoded protein: CASSLGSGGPIFTYNEQFF. The chain uses TRBV7-8 and TRBJ2-1; 9 bases are shared with TRBD2. In germline, CDR1 is SGHVS, CDR2 FQNEAQ. Losses at the gene ends were 1 base for V and 2 bases for J; bases not matched to a gene: 12. CDR3 size: 19 residues.

The chain recombines TRBV19 with TRBJ1-2; the D is unclear. Germline lookup yields CDR1 LNHDA and CDR2 SQIVND (reference sequence). CDR3 length: 13 residues. The V end was cut by 8 bases, the J end by 2 bases, with 12 bases between. CDR3 sequence reads: CASLPAGNYGYTF. In nucleotides, the CDR3 is TGTGCCAGTCTCCCTGCGGGGAACTATGGCTACACCTTC.

The rearrangement uses TRBV19 and TRBJ2-7; 7 bases are a match to TRBD2. The CDR3 totals 16 residues. Germline values: CDR1 LNHDA, CDR2 SQIVND (reference sequence). The V gene end was trimmed by 5 bases and the J gene end by 0 bases; junction bases not matched to a gene: 10. The CDR3 DNA sequence: TGTGCCAGTAGTGCCGGGGGGAGGGGATCCTCCTACGAGCAGTACTTC. As protein: CASSAGGRGSSYEQYF.

The chain carries TRBV13 and TRBJ2-3; D is undetermined. CDR1 and CDR2 from the germline V gene are PRHDT and FYEKMQ (reference sequence). The germline V and J ends were trimmed by 0 bases and 2 bases, with 6 bases remaining between them. CDR3 size: 14 residues. The CDR3 sequence: CASSLGAFTDTQYF. CDR3 in DNA: TGTGCCAGCAGCTTAGGTGCTTTCACAGATACGCAGTATTTT.

The chain employs TRBV29-1 and TRBJ1-1; D is unclear. Germline CDR1 reads SQVTM; CDR2 reads ANQGSEA. This CDR3 spans 11 amino acids. Trimming cost V 4 bases and J 11 bases, with 14 bases left between them. The CDR3 sequence is CSVGLGGLAFF. The CDR3 coding sequence is TGCAGCGTTGGCCTCGGAGGGTTGGCTTTCTTT.

The chain uses TRBV9 and TRBJ1-2, with D unresolved. Germline V CDR1 and CDR2: SGDLS, YYNGEE. Trimming took off 3 bases at V and 6 bases at J, with 15 bases between the two ends. This CDR3 comprises 14 residues. The CDR3 bases are TGTGCCAGCAGCGCCCACATGAGGTTGGATGGCTACACCTTC. Amino acids: CASSAHMRLDGYTF.

The chain combines TRBV7-2 with TRBJ2-1, with D hard to call. Germline lookup yields CDR1 SGHTA and CDR2 FQGNSA. V lost 5 bases and J lost 9, with 17 bases in between. The CDR3 totals 14 residues. The CDR3: CASSPEIGSGEQFF. CDR3 DNA: TGTGCCAGCAGCCCTGAGATCGGGTCCGGTGAGCAGTTCTTC.

This chain joins TRBV2 and TRBJ1-2; no definite D call. The CDR3 is 11 amino acids. Germline V gene lookup returns CDR1 SNHLY and CDR2 FYNNEI. V was trimmed by 4 bases and J by 6 bases, leaving 6 bases between them. CDR3 amino acids: CASSVPDGYTF. In DNA, the CDR3 is TGTGCCAGCAGTGTTCCCGATGGCTACACCTTC.

CDR3 sequence: CASSSYILATGELFF. The DNA of the CDR3 is TGTGCCAGCAGCTCATACATCCTAGCGACCGGGGAGCTGTTTTTT. The chain is built from TRBV9 and TRBJ2-2; D is possibly TRBD2 (6 bases). V lost 4 bases to trimming and J lost 5 bases, with 15 bases between them. The germline gives CDR1 SGDLS, CDR2 YYNGEE. The CDR3 loop spans 15 amino acids. The variable domain in full, with the rest retrieved from reference TRBV9 and TRBJ2-2, is DSGVTQTPKHLITATGQRVTLRCSPRSGDLSVYWYQQSLDQGLQFLIQYYNGEERAKGNILERFSAQQFPDLHSELNLSSLELGDSALYFCASSSYILATGELFFGEGSRLTVL.

This chain joins TRBV16 and TRBJ1-2; TRBD1 matches 8 bases. The CDR3 is 16 amino acids. Germline V gives CDR1 KGHSY, CDR2 FQNENV. Trimming cost V 0 bases and J 4 bases; bases outside gene matches: 7. CDR3 in DNA: TGTGCCAGCAGCCAATCGGACAGGGCGCTATCCTATGGCTACACCTTC. It codes for CASSQSDRALSYGYTF.

V is TRBV4-1 and J is TRBJ1-1; D call uncertain. The CDR3 has 11 amino acids. V shed 7 bases and J shed 2 bases, with 5 bases lying between them. Germline values: CDR1 MGHRA, CDR2 YSYEKL. The CDR3 coding sequence is TGCGCCAGCATCCATAACACTGAAGCTTTCTTT. This gives the protein CASIHNTEAFF.

The rearrangement joins TRBV14 to TRBJ1-1; no firm D call. CDR3 size: 11 residues. Trimming pared 3 bases from V and 7 bases from J, leaving 6 bases between. CDR1 is SGHDN, CDR2 FVKESK, per germline. The chain's CDR3 is CASSQRGEAFF. The DNA for the CDR3 is TGTGCCAGCAGCCAGCGGGGTGAAGCTTTCTTT.

The chain uses TRBV11-2 and TRBJ2-3; a weak D match, TRBD2 (6 bases). This CDR3 spans 19 amino acids. Per the germline V gene, CDR1 is SGHAT and CDR2 is FQNNGV. V dropped 0 bases and J dropped 0 bases, with 19 bases sitting between them. CDR3 coding DNA: TGTGCCAGCAGCTTAGATAAGCCGCCCGGACTAATTAGCACAGATACGCAGTATTTT. It encodes CASSLDKPPGLISTDTQYF.

The chain recombines TRBV9 with TRBJ2-2; TRBD2 matches 8 bases. From germline, CDR1 is SGDLS and CDR2 YYNGEE. The junction had 10 bases not matched to a gene; V was cut back by 3 bases and J by 3 bases. CDR3 size: 17 residues. CDR3 nucleotide sequence: TGTGCCAGCAGCGCCCGGCTGGTAGCGGGGTACACCGGGGAGCTGTTTTTT. Protein sequence: CASSARLVAGYTGELFF.